A selection of T cell receptor beta chains follows, all from one sample in a study of CD8+ T cells in alopecia areata. Assay used: immunoSEQ multiplex PCR; TCRdb lists only in-frame clones, some missing. The sample has over 200,000 clones; more than 45% are singletons. The material was CD4+ T cells sorted from blood, obtained at week 0. These receptors were taken from a human donor with alopecia areata. Each CDR3 is given without its conserved first and last residue. The D gene is left open where the match is weak.

>TRBV7-9|TRBD1
ASSPHPGQQTEAF
>TRBV5-1|TRBD2
ASSGSGTSFGELF
>TRBV6-1|.
ASQATQGYYEQY
>TRBV2|TRBD2
ASTGGFITDTQY
>TRBV7-2|TRBD1
ASSLVKTGTPYNEQF
>TRBV29-1|.
SVEGVWRADTQY
>TRBV7-8|TRBD1
ASSFRTGGVGETQY
>TRBV25-1|TRBD1
ASSGQGVTGANVLT
>TRBV6-5|TRBD2
ASSSSSGQETQY
>TRBV4-2|.
ASSQDWNGPDTQY
>TRBV7-6|TRBD1
ASSLVLRDSSNSPLH
>TRBV29-1|.
SGTGIDGYT
>TRBV30|.
AWSVRGRYTEAF